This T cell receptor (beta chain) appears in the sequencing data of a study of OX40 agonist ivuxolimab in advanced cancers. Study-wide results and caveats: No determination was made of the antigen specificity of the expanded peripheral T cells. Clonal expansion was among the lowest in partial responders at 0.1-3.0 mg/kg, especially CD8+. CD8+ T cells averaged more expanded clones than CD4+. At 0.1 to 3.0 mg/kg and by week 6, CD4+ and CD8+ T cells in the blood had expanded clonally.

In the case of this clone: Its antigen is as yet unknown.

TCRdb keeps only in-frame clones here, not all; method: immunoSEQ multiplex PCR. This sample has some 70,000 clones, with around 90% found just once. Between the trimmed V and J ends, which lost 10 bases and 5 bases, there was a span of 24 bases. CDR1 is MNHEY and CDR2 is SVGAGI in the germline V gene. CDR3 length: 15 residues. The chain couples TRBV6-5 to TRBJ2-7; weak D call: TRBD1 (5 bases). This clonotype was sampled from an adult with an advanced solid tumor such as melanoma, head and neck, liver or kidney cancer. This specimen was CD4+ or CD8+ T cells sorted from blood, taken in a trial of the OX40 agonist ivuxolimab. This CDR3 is CATLTLGQGGDEQYF. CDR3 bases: TGTGCCACACTGACGTTGGGGCAGGGTGGCGACGAGCAGTACTTC.